These 7 T cell receptor beta chains share one sample of origin, sequenced in a study of T cell responses to AZD1222 COVID-19 vaccine. The data were produced by immunoSEQ multiplex PCR, yet TCRdb's version contains in-frame clones alone and is incomplete. The sample consists of roughly 170,000 clones, roughly 87% of them appearing once. Source: peripheral blood, taken on day 0 of AZD1222 vaccination. Source of these receptors: an adult in good health.

This clone showed up just a few times. The chain is built from TRBV12-3 or TRBV12-4 and TRBJ2-7; D unclear. The CDR3 covers 11 residues. Trimming stripped 8 bases from V and 6 bases from J, with 11 bases between. CDR3 loop: CASSLGLEQYF. Written as DNA, the CDR3 is TGTGCCAGCTCATTAGGGCTCGAGCAGTACTTC.

A single count supports this clone. This chain links TRBV28 with TRBJ1-4; tentatively, D is TRBD1 (5 bases). V was clipped by 2 bases and J by 4 bases, with 8 bases between them. The CDR3 extends over 14 amino acids. Looked up from germline, CDR1 is MDHEN and CDR2 is SYDVKM. CDR3 protein: CASSLKGFNEKLFF. The CDR3 DNA reads TGTGCCAGCAGTTTAAAGGGGTTTAATGAAAAACTGTTTTTT.

This chain links TRBV5-1 with TRBJ1-3; the D gene is possibly TRBD1 (5 bases). CDR3 length equals 14 residues. V lost 2 bases to trimming and J lost 4 bases, with 10 bases between them. Germline CDR1 reads SGHRS; CDR2 reads YFSETQ. The CDR3 DNA is TGCGCCAGCAGCTTATGGGGGACCGGAAACACCATATATTTT. Its translation: CASSLWGTGNTIYF.

The gene calls are TRBV28 and TRBJ2-2, with D possibly being TRBD1 or TRBD2 (5 bases each). The CDR3 is 15 amino acids. Between the trimmed V and J ends, which lost 4 bases and 6 bases, there was a span of 15 bases. Germline V gene lookup returns CDR1 MDHEN and CDR2 SYDVKM. The chain's CDR3 is CASSSPQGAAGELFF. The CDR3 DNA sequence: TGTGCCAGCAGTTCGCCCCAGGGAGCGGCCGGGGAGCTGTTTTTT.

The genes are TRBV2 and TRBJ2-3, with 10 bases identical to TRBD2. The CDR3 runs 16 residues. Germline CDR1 reads SNHLY; CDR2 reads FYNNEI. V shed 4 bases, J shed 3 bases, and the junction held 7 bases outside the gene matches. The CDR3 DNA sequence: TGTGCCAGCAGTGCCTTACTAGCGGGGACGACAGATACGCAGTATTTT. It translates to CASSALLAGTTDTQYF.

This clone appeared once. CDR3 DNA: TGTGCCAGCAACGTCGGGTCGGCGGCGGGAGATACGCAGTATTTT. Amino acids: CASNVGSAAGDTQYF. V gene TRBV7-8 combines with J gene TRBJ2-3; D is possibly TRBD2 (5 bases). V was shortened by 7 bases and J by 5 bases, with 19 bases between the two germline ends. Germline values: CDR1 SGHVS, CDR2 FQNEAQ. This CDR3 comprises 15 residues.

V is TRBV2 and J is TRBJ1-6, with TRBD1 as a possible D gene (5 bases). This CDR3 is 13 amino acids long. Trimming took 7 bases from V and 6 from J, leaving 10 bases between them. CDR1 and CDR2 (germline): SNHLY, FYNNEI. The CDR3 spells CASIDRFNSPLHF. CDR3 nucleotides: TGTGCCAGCATCGACAGATTTAATTCACCCCTCCACTTT. Drawing the rest from reference TRBV2 and TRBJ1-6, the complete variable domain is EPEVTQTPSHQVTQMGQEVILRCVPISNHLYFYWYRQILGQKVEFLVSFYNNEISEKSEIFDDQFSVERPDGSNFTLKIRSTKLEDSAMYFCASIDRFNSPLHFGNGTRLTVT.